The 13 T cell receptor beta chains reported below all come from one sample, sequenced in a study of T cell responses to AZD1222 COVID-19 vaccine. The repertoire was sequenced with immunoSEQ multiplex PCR; TCRdb's copy has only in-frame clones and lacks some. The data contain approximately 180,000 clones, over 80% of them singletons. The sequencing used peripheral blood, collected on day 0 of AZD1222 vaccination. The source of these receptors is an adult in good health.

A single count supports this clone. The rearrangement links TRBV30 to TRBJ2-1; D unclear. The V end lost 5 bases, the J end lost 3 bases, and 20 bases lay between the germline ends. The germline V gene has CDR1 GTSNPN and CDR2 SVGIG (reference sequence). This CDR3 is built from 16 residues. CDR3 in DNA: TGTGCCTGGGGGAAAAATGGTGCAGCAAACTACAATGAGCAGTTCTTC. This encodes CAWGKNGAANYNEQFF.

The V gene is TRBV4-3, the J gene TRBJ1-2; 11 bases are shared with TRBD1. Germline V lookup: CDR1 LGHNA, CDR2 YSLEER. Trimming at V came to 5 bases and at J to 3 bases, leaving 5 bases not matched to a gene. This CDR3 spans 15 amino acids. The DNA for the CDR3 is TGCGCCAGCAGCACCCGGGACAGGGGGGACTATGGCTACACCTTC. Translation gives CASSTRDRGDYGYTF.

The rearrangement links TRBV5-1 to TRBJ1-3, with D perhaps matching TRBD1 (6 bases). V was pared by 4 bases and J by 0 bases, with 11 bases between. CDR1 and CDR2 from the germline V gene are SGHRS and YFSETQ. The CDR3 has 15 amino acids. The DNA of the CDR3 is TGCGCCAGCAGCACAATGACAGGCTCTGGAAACACCATATATTTT. Its protein product is CASSTMTGSGNTIYF.

V is TRBV6-5 and J is TRBJ2-2; perhaps TRBD2 as D (5 bases). Deletions cut 0 bases from V and 8 bases from J, with 13 bases between. CDR3 length: 15 residues. CDR1 is MNHEY, CDR2 SVGAGI, per germline. CDR3 region: CASSYSPSLDGELFF. For the CDR3, the DNA is TGTGCCAGCAGTTACTCACCTAGCCTAGATGGGGAGCTGTTTTTT.

V is TRBV25-1 and J is TRBJ1-2; TRBD1 matches 9 bases. V shed 3 bases, J shed 8 bases, and the junction held 13 bases outside the gene matches. CDR3 size: 16 residues. Germline V gene lookup returns CDR1 MGHDK and CDR2 SYGVNS. The CDR3 loop reads CASSDPGTGWWKGYTF. CDR3 coding DNA: TGTGCCAGCAGTGACCCCGGGACAGGGTGGTGGAAGGGCTACACCTTC.

The genes are TRBV6-1 and TRBJ2-7; a possible D gene is TRBD2 (5 bases). Per the germline V gene, CDR1 is MNHNS and CDR2 is SASEGT. The CDR3 loop spans 13 amino acids. Trimming took off 1 base at V and 3 bases at J, with 7 bases between the two ends. CDR3 residues: CASSEGTFYEQYV. CDR3 nucleotide sequence: TGTGCCAGCAGTGAAGGGACTTTCTACGAGCAGTACGTC.

This clone was picked up a small number of times. The rearrangement uses TRBV7-8 and TRBJ2-3; no firm D call. From germline, CDR1 is SGHVS and CDR2 FQNEAQ. V was shortened by 3 bases and J by 2 bases, with 6 bases between the two germline ends. CDR3 length equals 13 residues. The CDR3: CASSFGYTDTQYF. Written as DNA, the CDR3 is TGTGCCAGCAGCTTCGGGTACACAGATACGCAGTATTTT. Based on the CDR3 plus reference TRBV7-8 and TRBJ2-3, the full variable domain is GAGVSQSPRYKVAKRGQDVALRCDPISGHVSLFWYQQALGQGPEFLTYFQNEAQLDKSGLPSDRFFAERPEGSVSTLKIQRTQQEDSAVYLCASSFGYTDTQYFGPGTRLTVL.

The chain has TRBV7-6 and TRBJ1-2; D might be TRBD1 (6 bases). Germline CDR1 and CDR2: SGHVS and FNYEAQ. Trimming removed 1 base from V and 8 bases from J, with 20 bases in between. This CDR3 spans 16 amino acids. The CDR3 nucleotides are TGTGCCAGCAGCTTAGAGACCGGGACGGGGGCTGAGGGCTACACCTTC. Translation: CASSLETGTGAEGYTF.

This clone was observed a handful of times. J is TRBJ2-3 and V is TRBV6-2 or TRBV6-3, with 8 bases identical to TRBD1. Trimming at V came to 3 bases and at J to 1 base, leaving 3 bases not matched to a gene. The germline gives CDR1 MNHEY, CDR2 SVGEGT. The CDR3 contains 15 residues. The CDR3 DNA is TGTGCCAGCAGTTATGGACAGGGCCGCACAGATACGCAGTATTTT. Protein: CASSYGQGRTDTQYF.

The J gene is TRBJ1-3, the V gene TRBV12-3 or TRBV12-4, with D hard to call. The CDR3 is made up of 12 amino acids. V lost 2 bases, J lost 8 bases, and 7 bases lay in between. The CDR3 protein is CASSLREDTIYF. The CDR3 DNA is TGTGCCAGCAGTTTACGGGAAGACACCATATATTTT.

The chain joins TRBV2 to TRBJ1-2; D is uncertain. The CDR3 spans 11 residues. The germline CDR1 and CDR2 sequences are SNHLY and FYNNEI. V was shortened by 10 bases and J by 8 bases, with 14 bases between the two germline ends. CDR3 amino acids: CATPPGEGYTF. The CDR3 DNA follows: TGTGCCACCCCCCCCGGAGAAGGCTACACCTTC.

The rearrangement links TRBV15 to TRBJ2-7; 8 bases line up with TRBD1. The CDR3 is 15 amino acids. Germline assignment: CDR1 LNHNV and CDR2 YYDKDF (reference sequence). V was clipped by 3 bases and J by 2 bases; unmatched bases: 6. CDR3 region: CATSRFGQGPYEQYF. DNA for the CDR3: TGTGCCACCAGCAGGTTCGGACAGGGACCCTACGAGCAGTACTTC.

This chain links TRBV6-5 with TRBJ1-1; 9 bases match TRBD1. Per germline, CDR1 MNHEY and CDR2 SVGAGI. This CDR3 has 13 residues. V was clipped by 8 bases and J by 11 bases; unmatched bases: 12. In nucleotides, the CDR3 is TGTGCCAGCGGGCCAGGGACAGGGACCTGGGCTTTCTTT. This codes for CASGPGTGTWAFF.